Listed here is a single TCR beta chain. Antigen specificity is unknown. The CDR3 spans 13 residues. The V end was cut by 5 bases, the J end by 2 bases, with 10 bases between. Looked up from germline, CDR1 is KGHSH and CDR2 is LQKENI. Method: immunoSEQ multiplex PCR; TCRdb's copy keeps in-frame clones and lacks some. This sample yields 70,000 or so clones, of which about nine tenths are seen a single time; around 3.2% belongs to the top ten. The entry originates in a study of cytomegalovirus exposure and HLA in healthy donors. Study results and limitations: The study flagged some 170 TCR beta chains as cytomegalovirus-associated.

This receptor was taken from a young man in good health and CMV-seronegative. The J gene is TRBJ2-7, the V gene TRBV18, with D hard to call. Sequencing was done on a sample of PBMCs. CDR3 protein: CASSAETTYEQYF. The CDR3, as DNA: TGTGCCAGCTCAGCGGAAACCACCTACGAGCAGTACTTC.